The 21 T cell receptor beta chains given below trace back to one sample, sequenced in a study of T cells after yellow fever vaccination. TCRdb redid the calling of the 5' RACE reads with MiXCR, one entry per CDR3 protein. The table lists about 580,000 distinct CDR3 sequences, roughly a sixth of them singletons. The source material was PBMCs, sampled less than 6 days after the first yellow fever vaccination. The receptors shown here come from a man in his late teens or twenties who received the YFV17D yellow fever vaccine.

This clonotype has more than one count but fewer than ten. The chain carries TRBV5-1 and TRBJ1-1; D is ambiguous. V lost 1 base and J 0 bases, leaving 10 bases between the germline ends. The CDR3 is 15 amino acids. The germline V gene has CDR1 SGHRS and CDR2 YFSETQ. The CDR3 here is CASSLSAGLNTEAFF. The CDR3 DNA sequence: TGCGCCAGCAGCTTGTCGGCCGGGTTGAACACTGAAGCTTTCTTT.

The V call is TRBV18, the J call TRBJ2-3; tentatively, D is TRBD2 (5 bases). From germline, CDR1 is KGHSH and CDR2 LQKENI. Trimming cost V 5 bases and J 2 bases, with 11 bases left between them. The CDR3 spans 14 residues. The CDR3 nucleotides read TGTGCCAGCTCAAGGACTCTCGACACAGATACGCAGTATTTT. Its translation is CASSRTLDTDTQYF.

The chain couples TRBV6-2 or TRBV6-3 to TRBJ2-7, with D unclear. Germline CDR1 and CDR2: MNHEY and SVGEGT. This CDR3 is built from 18 residues. V lost 2 bases and J lost 3, with 23 bases in between. The CDR3 loop reads CASSYSSGASNNFYEQYF. CDR3 nucleotides: TGTGCCAGCAGTTACAGTTCGGGCGCCAGTAACAATTTCTACGAGCAGTACTTC.

This clonotype was observed a handful of times. The chain couples TRBV18 to TRBJ2-7; weak D call: TRBD1 (5 bases). Trimming took 3 bases from V and 2 from J, leaving 14 bases between them. The CDR3 is 15 residues long. Looked up from germline, CDR1 is KGHSH and CDR2 is LQKENI. CDR3: CASSPPTGLTYEQYF. The DNA for the CDR3 is TGTGCCAGCTCACCTCCAACAGGTCTTACCTACGAGCAGTACTTC.

The CDR3 loop reads CASSPVRGKAEAFF. The DNA for the CDR3 is TGTGCCAGCTCACCCGTCAGGGGAAAGGCTGAAGCTTTCTTT. The V call is TRBV18, the J call TRBJ1-1, with D maybe TRBD1 (6 bases). The germline V and J ends were trimmed by 3 bases and 6 bases, with 14 bases remaining between them. This CDR3 spans 14 amino acids. Germline V gene data show CDR1 as KGHSH and CDR2 as LQKENI.

Points on this clonotype: The germline gene is not matched at one end of the junction; a read error may be the cause. The V gene is TRBV20-1, the J gene TRBJ1-5, with 7 bases lining up with TRBD1. The CDR3 is made up of 14 amino acids. Per the germline V gene, CDR1 is DFQATT and CDR2 is SNEGSKA (reference sequence). In DNA, the CDR3 is TGCAGTGCCAGAGTCCGACAGGGTGGACAGCCCCAGCATTTT. Protein product: CSARVRQGGQPQHF.

The chain couples TRBV7-7 to TRBJ2-5, with 13 bases aligning to TRBD2. With 0 bases clipped from V and 6 bases from J, the junction kept 4 bases outside the gene matches. There are 16 residues in the CDR3. CDR1 and CDR2 from the germline V gene are SSHAT and FNYEAQ (reference sequence). The CDR3, as DNA: TGTGCCAGCAGCTTAGCCACTAGCGGGGGGGCGCAGACCCAGTACTTC. Translated: CASSLATSGGAQTQYF.

The V and J genes are TRBV7-9 and TRBJ1-5; D uncertain. Trimming pared 0 bases from V and 14 bases from J, leaving 11 bases between. Germline CDR1 is SEHNR and CDR2 is FQNEAQ (reference sequence). The CDR3 has 12 residues. DNA of the CDR3: TGTGCCAGCAGCTTAGCGGTGGAAGAGAAGCATTTT. Translated: CASSLAVEEKHF.

The V and J genes are TRBV6-4 and TRBJ2-3, with D uncertain. V gave up 0 bases and J gave up 6 bases, with 10 bases separating them. This CDR3 region has 14 residues. Germline V gives CDR1 MRHNA, CDR2 SNTAGT. The CDR3 coding sequence is TGTGCCAGCAGTGACTCGGCAGCACCGGATACGCAGTATTTT. Translating it yields CASSDSAAPDTQYF.

V gene TRBV27 combines with J gene TRBJ1-1, with 7 bases identical to TRBD1. CDR3 size: 15 residues. The germline V gene has CDR1 MNHEY and CDR2 SMNVEV (reference sequence). V shed 10 bases, J shed 3 bases, and the junction held 14 bases outside the gene matches. CDR3 nucleotides: TGTGCCACCGGAGGGGGCGACAATAGGGACACTGAAGCTTTCTTT. It yields the protein CATGGGDNRDTEAFF.

There are many counts of this clonotype. This chain uses TRBV18 with TRBJ2-3; 9 positions agree with TRBD1. In germline, CDR1 is KGHSH, CDR2 LQKENI. This CDR3 is built from 17 residues. Germline trimming cut 0 bases from V and 2 bases from J; bases unmatched to any gene: 6. CDR3 coding DNA: TGTGCCAGCTCACCACCCGCCGGGACAGGGATCACAGATACGCAGTATTTT. It yields the protein CASSPPAGTGITDTQYF.

The chain carries TRBV7-2 and TRBJ2-3, with D possibly matching TRBD1 (6 bases). The CDR3 is made up of 17 amino acids. Trimming removed 0 bases from V and 0 bases from J, with 13 bases in between. Germline V gives CDR1 SGHTA, CDR2 FQGNSA. In DNA form, the CDR3 reads TGTGCCAGCAGCTTAGCGTTGCAGGGGCCAAGCACAGATACGCAGTATTTT. Translating it yields CASSLALQGPSTDTQYF. The whole variable domain, remainder taken from reference TRBV7-2 and TRBJ2-3, is GAGVSQSPSNKVTEKGKDVELRCDPISGHTALYWYRQSLGQGLEFLIYFQGNSAPDKSGLPSDRFSAERTGGSVSTLTIQRTQQEDSAVYLCASSLALQGPSTDTQYFGPGTRLTVL.

This chain connects TRBV28 to TRBJ2-7; D perhaps matches TRBD2 (5 bases). Trimming took 8 bases from V and 4 from J, leaving 12 bases between them. The germline gives CDR1 MDHEN, CDR2 SYDVKM. The CDR3 is made up of 12 amino acids. The CDR3 coding sequence is TGTGCCAGCCAGAGGAGCGGATACGAGCAGTACGTC. This sequence encodes CASQRSGYEQYV.

A few counts support this clonotype. The rearrangement links TRBV10-3 to TRBJ1-1, with a possible D match to TRBD1 (6 bases). CDR3 length: 14 amino acids. V was pared by 2 bases and J by 1 base, with 8 bases between. Germline lookup yields CDR1 ENHRY and CDR2 SYGVKD. For the CDR3, the DNA is TGTGCCATCAGTGAGAGGGGACAGAACACTGAAGCTTTCTTT. Protein: CAISERGQNTEAFF.

The chain combines TRBV2 with TRBJ1-2; no firm D call. V was trimmed by 0 bases and J by 7 bases, leaving 12 bases between them. Looked up from germline, CDR1 is SNHLY and CDR2 is FYNNEI. CDR3 length: 14 amino acids. The DNA of the CDR3 is TGTGCCAGCAGTGAAGCAGCCGCCGCGGGTGGCTACACCTTC. The encoded protein is CASSEAAAAGGYTF.

The rearrangement joins TRBV7-9 to TRBJ2-5, with TRBD2 matching 9 bases. Germline V CDR1 and CDR2: SEHNR, FQNEAQ (reference sequence). The CDR3 sequence is 15 residues long. V shed 4 bases and J 5 bases; nucleotides not matched to a gene: 8. The CDR3 region has the DNA TGTGCCAGCAGCTCGGTGTTAGCGGGGGACGAGACCCAGTACTTC. Amino acid sequence: CASSSVLAGDETQYF.

This clonotype came up a few times. V gene TRBV20-1 combines with J gene TRBJ1-2; tentatively, D is TRBD1 (5 bases). CDR3 length: 11 residues. Per the germline V gene, CDR1 is DFQATT and CDR2 is SNEGSKA (reference sequence). V lost 6 bases to trimming and J lost 8 bases, with 13 bases between them. The CDR3 is CSASSRVGYTF. The CDR3, as DNA: TGCAGTGCGTCATCCAGGGTGGGCTACACCTTC.

This clonotype was counted between two and nine times. This chain links TRBV12-3 or TRBV12-4 with TRBJ1-5, with TRBD1 as a possible D gene (5 bases). The CDR3 length is 14 residues. V was cut by 3 bases and J by 4 bases, with 10 bases left in between. CDR3 region: CASSFSAGNQPQHF. The CDR3 region has the DNA TGTGCCAGCAGTTTTTCGGCAGGGAATCAGCCCCAGCATTTT.

This clonotype was counted between two and nine times. The V call is TRBV6-7, the J call TRBJ2-7; a possible D gene is TRBD2 (5 bases). TRBV6-7 is treated as an ORF (open reading frame) with a function not yet certain. The CDR3 has 12 residues. The ends were cut back, 9 bases at V and 6 bases at J, with 15 bases in the middle. The CDR3 DNA sequence: TGTGCCAGTTGGGGAGCTTCAGGCGAGCAGTACGTC. It codes for CASWGASGEQYV.

This clonotype has only a few counts. The V call is TRBV28, the J call TRBJ1-5; D uncertain. CDR3 length: 12 residues. Per the germline V gene, CDR1 is MDHEN and CDR2 is SYDVKM. V was trimmed by 6 bases and J by 10 bases, leaving 13 bases between them. CDR3 nucleotide sequence: TGTGCCAGCAGGGGGTTTGTCGGCCCCCAGCATTTT. Its translation is CASRGFVGPQHF.

The gene calls are TRBV10-3 and TRBJ2-2; D is unclear. Per the germline V gene, CDR1 is ENHRY and CDR2 is SYGVKD. Trimming took off 8 bases at V and 3 bases at J, with 4 bases between the two ends. The CDR3 extends over 11 amino acids. CDR3 amino acids: CAIQYTGELFF. The CDR3 bases are TGTGCCATCCAATACACCGGGGAGCTGTTTTTT.